The sequence of this T cell receptor beta chain was determined in a study of blood T cell repertoires in COVID-19. Germline assignment: CDR1 MDHEN and CDR2 SYDVKM. The CDR3 has 15 amino acids. Germline trimming cut 0 bases from V and 1 base from J; bases unmatched to any gene: 2. TCRdb's copy holds only in-frame clones and misses some; the assay was immunoSEQ multiplex PCR. Of some 350,000 clones listed, approximately 92% were seen once; the top ten hold 1%. Cohort 3 donors were reported recovered after two negative PCRs, clearance, or symptom resolution. The source is a man aged 18 to 30 who had recovered from COVID-19. Input material: PBMCs or T cells enriched from blood (not recorded which). The rearrangement links TRBV28 to TRBJ2-7, with 8 bases identical to TRBD1. CDR3 protein: CASSLWGTGSYEQYF. CDR3 nucleotides: TGTGCCAGCAGTTTATGGGGGACAGGTTCCTACGAGCAGTACTTC.